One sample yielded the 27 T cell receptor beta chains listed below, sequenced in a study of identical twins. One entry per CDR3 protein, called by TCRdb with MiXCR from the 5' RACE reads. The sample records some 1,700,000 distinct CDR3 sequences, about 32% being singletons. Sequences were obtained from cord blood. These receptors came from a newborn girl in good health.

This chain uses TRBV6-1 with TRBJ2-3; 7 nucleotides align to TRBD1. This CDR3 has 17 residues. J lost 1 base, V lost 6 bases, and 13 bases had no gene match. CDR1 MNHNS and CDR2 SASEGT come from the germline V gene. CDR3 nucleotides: TGTGCCAGCAGGGGCTTACAGGGGATGAGAGGCACAGATACGCAGTATTTT. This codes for CASRGLQGMRGTDTQYF.

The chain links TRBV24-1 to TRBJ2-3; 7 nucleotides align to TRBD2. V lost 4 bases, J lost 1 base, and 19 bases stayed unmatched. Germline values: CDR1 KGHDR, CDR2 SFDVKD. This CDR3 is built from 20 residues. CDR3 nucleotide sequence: TGTGCCACCAGTGACCCACCCGGACGGGGGTCTCGGGAGGGCACAGATACGCAGTATTTT. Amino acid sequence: CATSDPPGRGSREGTDTQYF.

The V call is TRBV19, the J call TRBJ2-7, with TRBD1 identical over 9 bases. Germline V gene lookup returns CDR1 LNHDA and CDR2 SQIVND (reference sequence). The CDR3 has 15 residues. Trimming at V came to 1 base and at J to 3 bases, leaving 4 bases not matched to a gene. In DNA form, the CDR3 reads TGTGCCAGTAGTATAGCTCGGGACAGGGTCTACGAGCAGTACTTC. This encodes CASSIARDRVYEQYF.

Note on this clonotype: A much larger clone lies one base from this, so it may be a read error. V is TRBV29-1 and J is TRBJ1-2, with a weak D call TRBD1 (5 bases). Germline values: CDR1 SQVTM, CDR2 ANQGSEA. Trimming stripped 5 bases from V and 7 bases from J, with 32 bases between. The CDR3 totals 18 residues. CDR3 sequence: CSVWGSPWTLVGPFGYTF. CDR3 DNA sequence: TGCAGCGTTTGGGGATCCCCTTGGACATTGGTGGGTCCTTTTGGCTACACCTTC.

The DNA for the CDR3 is TGCGCCAGCAGCACTATGGGCGGGGGGGTCAATGAGCAGTACTTC. It translates to CASSTMGGGVNEQYF. The chain joins TRBV5-1 to TRBJ2-7; 9 nucleotides line up with TRBD2. The J segment lost 7 bases and the V segment lost 4 bases, leaving 12 bases of the junction unmatched. The CDR3 length is 15 residues. Germline values: CDR1 SGHRS, CDR2 YFSETQ.

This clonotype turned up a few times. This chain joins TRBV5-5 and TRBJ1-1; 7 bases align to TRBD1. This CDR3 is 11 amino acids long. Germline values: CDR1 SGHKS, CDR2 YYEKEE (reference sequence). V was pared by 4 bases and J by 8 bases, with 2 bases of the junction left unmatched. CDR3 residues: CASSRDSEAFF. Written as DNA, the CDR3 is TGTGCCAGCAGCCGGGACAGCGAAGCTTTCTTT.

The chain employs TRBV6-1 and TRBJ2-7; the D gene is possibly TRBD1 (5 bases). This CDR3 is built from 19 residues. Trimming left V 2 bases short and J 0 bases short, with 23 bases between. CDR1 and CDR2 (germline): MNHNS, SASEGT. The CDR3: CASSESLGAAVSSSYEQYF. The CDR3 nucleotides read TGTGCCAGCAGTGAATCATTAGGGGCGGCGGTTTCTAGCTCCTACGAGCAGTACTTC.

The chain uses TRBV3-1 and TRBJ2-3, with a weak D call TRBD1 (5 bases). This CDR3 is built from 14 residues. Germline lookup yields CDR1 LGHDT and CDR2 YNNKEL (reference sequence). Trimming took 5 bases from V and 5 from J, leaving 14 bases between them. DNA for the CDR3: TGTGCCAGCAGCTTCCGCCAGGGTAGAGATACGCAGTATTTT. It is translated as CASSFRQGRDTQYF.

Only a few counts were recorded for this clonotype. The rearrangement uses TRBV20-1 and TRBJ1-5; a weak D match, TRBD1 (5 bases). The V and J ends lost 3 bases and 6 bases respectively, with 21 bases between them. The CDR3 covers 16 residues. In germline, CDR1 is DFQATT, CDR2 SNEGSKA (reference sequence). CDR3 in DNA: TGCAGTGCTAGCGGGCGAGGGAAGGGGCGGGGTCAGCCCCAGCATTTT. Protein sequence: CSASGRGKGRGQPQHF.

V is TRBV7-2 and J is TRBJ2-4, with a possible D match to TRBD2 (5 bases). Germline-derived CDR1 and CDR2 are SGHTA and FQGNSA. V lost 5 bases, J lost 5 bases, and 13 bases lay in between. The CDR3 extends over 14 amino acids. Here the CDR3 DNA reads TGTGCCAGCAGCCCCGAGAGGGTAGAAAACATTCAGTACTTC. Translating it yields CASSPERVENIQYF.

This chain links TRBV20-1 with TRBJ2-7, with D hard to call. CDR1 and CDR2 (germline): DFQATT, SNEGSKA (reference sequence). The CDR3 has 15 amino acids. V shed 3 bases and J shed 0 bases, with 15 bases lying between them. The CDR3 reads CSASASQAVSYEQYF. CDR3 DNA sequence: TGCAGTGCTAGTGCATCGCAGGCCGTCTCCTACGAGCAGTACTTC.

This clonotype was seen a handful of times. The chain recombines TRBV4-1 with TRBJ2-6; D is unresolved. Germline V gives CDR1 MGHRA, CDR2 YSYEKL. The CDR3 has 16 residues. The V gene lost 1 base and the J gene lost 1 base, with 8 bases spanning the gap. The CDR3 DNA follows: TGCGCCAGCAGCCAAGGGGTGGGTTCTGGGGCCAACGTCCTGACTTTC. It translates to CASSQGVGSGANVLTF.

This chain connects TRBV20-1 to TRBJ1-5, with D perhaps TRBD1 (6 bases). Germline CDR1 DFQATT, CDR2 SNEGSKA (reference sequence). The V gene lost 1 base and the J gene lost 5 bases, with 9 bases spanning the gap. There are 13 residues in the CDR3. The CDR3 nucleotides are TGCAGTGCTAGAGGGGACACTGATCAGCCCCAGCATTTT. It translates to CSARGDTDQPQHF.

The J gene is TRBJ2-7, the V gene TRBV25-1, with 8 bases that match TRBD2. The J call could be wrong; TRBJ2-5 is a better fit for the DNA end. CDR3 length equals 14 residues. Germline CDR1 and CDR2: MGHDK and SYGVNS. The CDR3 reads CASSEKRETGTQYF. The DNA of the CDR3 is TGTGCCAGCAGTGAAAAGCGGGAGACAGGGACCCAGTACTTC.

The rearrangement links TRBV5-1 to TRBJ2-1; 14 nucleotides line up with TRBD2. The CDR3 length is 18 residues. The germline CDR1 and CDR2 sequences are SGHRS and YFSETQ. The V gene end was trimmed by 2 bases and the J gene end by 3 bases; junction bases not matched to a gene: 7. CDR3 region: CASSFQTSGRAFYNEQFF. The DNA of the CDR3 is TGCGCCAGCAGCTTCCAGACTAGCGGGAGGGCCTTCTACAATGAGCAGTTCTTC.

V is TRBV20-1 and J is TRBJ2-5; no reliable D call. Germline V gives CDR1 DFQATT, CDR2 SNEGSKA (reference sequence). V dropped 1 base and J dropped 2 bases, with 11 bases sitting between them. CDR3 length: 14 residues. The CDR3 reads CSARGRHPQETQYF. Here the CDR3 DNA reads TGCAGTGCTAGAGGTCGACACCCACAAGAGACCCAGTACTTC.

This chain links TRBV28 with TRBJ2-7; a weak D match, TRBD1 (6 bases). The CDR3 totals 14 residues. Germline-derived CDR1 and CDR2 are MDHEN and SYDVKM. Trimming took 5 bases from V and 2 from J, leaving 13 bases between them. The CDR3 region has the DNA TGTGCCAGCAGTACACCGGACAGCACCTACGAGCAGTACTTC. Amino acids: CASSTPDSTYEQYF.

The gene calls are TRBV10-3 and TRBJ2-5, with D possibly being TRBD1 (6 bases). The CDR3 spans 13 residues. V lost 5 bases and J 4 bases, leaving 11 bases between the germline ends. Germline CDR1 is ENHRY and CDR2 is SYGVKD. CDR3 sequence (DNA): TGTGCCATCAGTCCAGGGGTGTCAGAGACCCAGTACTTC. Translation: CAISPGVSETQYF.

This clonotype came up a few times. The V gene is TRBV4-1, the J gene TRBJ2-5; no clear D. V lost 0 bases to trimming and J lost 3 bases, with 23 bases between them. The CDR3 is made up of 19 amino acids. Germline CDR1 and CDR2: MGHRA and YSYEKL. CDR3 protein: CASSQEVEFRTAFEETQYF. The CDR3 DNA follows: TGCGCCAGCAGCCAAGAAGTAGAGTTTCGAACAGCATTCGAAGAGACCCAGTACTTC.

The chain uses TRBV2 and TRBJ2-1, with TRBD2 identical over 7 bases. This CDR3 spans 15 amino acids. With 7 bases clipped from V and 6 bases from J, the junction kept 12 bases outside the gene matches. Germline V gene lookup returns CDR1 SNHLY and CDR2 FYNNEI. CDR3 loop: CASTRRAGAVNEQFF. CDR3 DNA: TGTGCCAGCACCCGAAGGGCGGGAGCAGTCAATGAGCAGTTCTTC.

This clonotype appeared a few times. DNA of the CDR3: TGTGCCAGCAGTGACTCGCAGGACCCGTACCGCTATGGCTACACCTTC. Its translation is CASSDSQDPYRYGYTF. The J gene is TRBJ1-2, the V gene TRBV5-6; D is unclear. V was trimmed by 5 bases and J by 4 bases, leaving 21 bases between them. The CDR3 extends over 16 amino acids. Germline assignment: CDR1 SGHDT and CDR2 YYEEEE. The full variable domain, rest sourced from reference TRBV5-6 and TRBJ1-2, is DAGVTQSPTHLIKTRGQQVTLRCSPKSGHDTVSWYQQALGQGPQFIFQYYEEEERQRGNFPDRFSGHQFPNYSSELNVNALLLGDSALYLCASSDSQDPYRYGYTFGSGTRLTVV.

The CDR3 sequence: CASRESRDRGWTEAFF. For the CDR3, the DNA is TGTGCCAGCAGGGAAAGTAGGGACAGGGGATGGACTGAAGCTTTCTTT. The chain has TRBV12-3 or TRBV12-4 and TRBJ1-1; 10 bases align to TRBD1. J was trimmed by 5 bases and V by 6 bases; bases with no gene match: 12. The CDR3 extends over 16 amino acids.

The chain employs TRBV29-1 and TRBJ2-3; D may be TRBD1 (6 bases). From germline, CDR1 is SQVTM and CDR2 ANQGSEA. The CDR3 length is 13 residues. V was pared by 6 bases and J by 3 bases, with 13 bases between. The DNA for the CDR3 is TGCAGCGTACACAGGGTGGTTACAGATACGCAGTATTTT. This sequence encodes CSVHRVVTDTQYF.

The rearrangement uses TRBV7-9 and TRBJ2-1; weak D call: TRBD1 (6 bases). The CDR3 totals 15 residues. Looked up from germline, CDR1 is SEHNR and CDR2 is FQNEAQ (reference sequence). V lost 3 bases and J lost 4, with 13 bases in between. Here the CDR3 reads CASSFGQTVYNEQFF. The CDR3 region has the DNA TGTGCCAGCAGCTTTGGACAGACAGTATACAATGAGCAGTTCTTC.

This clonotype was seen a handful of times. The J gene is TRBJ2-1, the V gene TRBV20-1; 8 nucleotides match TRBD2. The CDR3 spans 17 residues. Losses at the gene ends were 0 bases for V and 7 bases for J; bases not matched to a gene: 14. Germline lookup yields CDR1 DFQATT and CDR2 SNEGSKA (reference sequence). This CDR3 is CSARDGVGGRSGNEQFF. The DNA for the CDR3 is TGCAGTGCTAGAGATGGGGTCGGCGGGAGGTCGGGGAATGAGCAGTTCTTC.

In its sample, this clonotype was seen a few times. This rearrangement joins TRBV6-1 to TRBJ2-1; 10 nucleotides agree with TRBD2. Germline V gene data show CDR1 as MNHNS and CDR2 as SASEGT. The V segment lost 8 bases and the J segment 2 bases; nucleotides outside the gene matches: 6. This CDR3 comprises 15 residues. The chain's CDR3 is CASPGGTSAYNEQFF. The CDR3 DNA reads TGTGCCAGCCCCGGGGGGACTAGCGCCTACAATGAGCAGTTCTTC.

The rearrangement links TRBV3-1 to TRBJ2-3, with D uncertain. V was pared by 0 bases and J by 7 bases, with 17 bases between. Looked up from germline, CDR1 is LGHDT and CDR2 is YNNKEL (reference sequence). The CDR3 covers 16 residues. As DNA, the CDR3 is TGTGCCAGCAGCCAAGATCGGGTTAAAGTCACGAATACGCAGTATTTT. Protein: CASSQDRVKVTNTQYF.